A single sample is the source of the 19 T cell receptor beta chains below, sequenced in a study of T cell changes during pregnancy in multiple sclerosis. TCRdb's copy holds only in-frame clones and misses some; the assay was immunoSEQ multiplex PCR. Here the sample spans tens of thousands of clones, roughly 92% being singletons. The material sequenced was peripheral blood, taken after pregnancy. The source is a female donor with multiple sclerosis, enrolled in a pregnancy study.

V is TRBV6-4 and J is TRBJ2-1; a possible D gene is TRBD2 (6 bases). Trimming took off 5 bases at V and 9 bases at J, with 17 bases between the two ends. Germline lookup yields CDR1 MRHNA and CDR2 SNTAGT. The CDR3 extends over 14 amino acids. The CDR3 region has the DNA TGTGCCAGCAGTCTCCTCGGGAGTTTAAGTGAGCAGTTCTTC. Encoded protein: CASSLLGSLSEQFF.

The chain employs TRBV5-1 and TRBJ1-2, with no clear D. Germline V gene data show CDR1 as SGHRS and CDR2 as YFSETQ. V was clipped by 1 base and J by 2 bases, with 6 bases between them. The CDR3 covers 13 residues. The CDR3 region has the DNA TGCGCCAGCAGCTTGTTACAGAACTATGGCTACACCTTC. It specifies CASSLLQNYGYTF.

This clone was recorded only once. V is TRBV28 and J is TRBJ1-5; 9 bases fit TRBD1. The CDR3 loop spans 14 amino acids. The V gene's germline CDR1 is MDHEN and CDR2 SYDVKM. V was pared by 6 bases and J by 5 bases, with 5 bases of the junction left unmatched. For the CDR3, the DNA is TGTGCCAGCAGACCCACAGGGGGCCATCAGCCCCAGCATTTT. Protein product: CASRPTGGHQPQHF.

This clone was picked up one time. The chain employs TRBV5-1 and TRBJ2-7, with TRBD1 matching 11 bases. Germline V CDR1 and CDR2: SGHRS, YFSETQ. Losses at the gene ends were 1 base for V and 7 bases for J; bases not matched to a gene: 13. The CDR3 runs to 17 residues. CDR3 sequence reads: CASSLRRSGQGVREQYF. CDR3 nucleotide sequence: TGCGCCAGCAGCTTGAGAAGGTCGGGACAGGGGGTGAGGGAGCAGTACTTC.

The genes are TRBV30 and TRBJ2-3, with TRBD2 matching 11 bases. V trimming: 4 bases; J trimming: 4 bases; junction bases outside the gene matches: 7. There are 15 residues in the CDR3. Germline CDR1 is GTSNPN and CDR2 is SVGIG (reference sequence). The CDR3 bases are TGTGCCTGGACGAGACTAGCGGGGATAGCAGATACGCAGTATTTT. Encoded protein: CAWTRLAGIADTQYF.

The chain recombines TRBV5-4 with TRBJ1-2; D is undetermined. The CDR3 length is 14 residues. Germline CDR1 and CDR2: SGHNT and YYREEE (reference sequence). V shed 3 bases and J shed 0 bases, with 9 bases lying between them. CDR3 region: CASSSETANYGYTF. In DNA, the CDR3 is TGTGCCAGCAGCTCTGAGACTGCTAACTATGGCTACACCTTC.

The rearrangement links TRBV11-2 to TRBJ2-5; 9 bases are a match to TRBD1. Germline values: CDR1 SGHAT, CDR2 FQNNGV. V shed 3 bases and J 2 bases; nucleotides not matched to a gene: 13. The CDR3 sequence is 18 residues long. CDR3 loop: CASSFLGPWGQGQETQYF. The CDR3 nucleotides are TGTGCCAGCAGCTTCCTGGGTCCGTGGGGACAGGGACAAGAGACCCAGTACTTC.

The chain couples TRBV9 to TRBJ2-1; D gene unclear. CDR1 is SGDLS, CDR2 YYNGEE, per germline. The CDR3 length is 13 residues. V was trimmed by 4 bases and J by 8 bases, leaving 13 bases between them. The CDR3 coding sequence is TGTGCCAGCAGCCCCCGACCTGCGGATGAGCAGTTCTTC. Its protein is CASSPRPADEQFF.

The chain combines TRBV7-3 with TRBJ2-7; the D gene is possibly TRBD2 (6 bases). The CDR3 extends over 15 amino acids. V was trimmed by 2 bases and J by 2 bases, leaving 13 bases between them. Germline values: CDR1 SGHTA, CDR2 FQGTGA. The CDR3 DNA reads TGTGCCAGCAGCTTACGGCCCGGAGGGGCCTACGAGCAGTACTTC. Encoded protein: CASSLRPGGAYEQYF.

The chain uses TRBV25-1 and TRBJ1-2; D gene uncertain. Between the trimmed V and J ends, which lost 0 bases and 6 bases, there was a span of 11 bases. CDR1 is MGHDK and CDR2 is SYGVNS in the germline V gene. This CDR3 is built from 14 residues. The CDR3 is CASSEYVARNGYTF. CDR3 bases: TGTGCCAGCAGTGAATACGTAGCTCGGAATGGCTACACCTTC.

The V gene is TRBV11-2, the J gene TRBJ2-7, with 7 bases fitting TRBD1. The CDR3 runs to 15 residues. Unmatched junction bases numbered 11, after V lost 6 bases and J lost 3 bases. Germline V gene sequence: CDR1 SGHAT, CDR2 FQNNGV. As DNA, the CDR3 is TGTGCCAGCAGTCGGGACAGCCAGAACCTCTACGAGCAGTACTTC. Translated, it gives CASSRDSQNLYEQYF.

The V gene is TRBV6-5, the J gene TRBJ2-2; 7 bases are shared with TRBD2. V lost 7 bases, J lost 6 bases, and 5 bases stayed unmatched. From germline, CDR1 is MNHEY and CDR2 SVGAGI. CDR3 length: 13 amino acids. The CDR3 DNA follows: TGTGCCAGCACCCTGGGGGGGGCCGGGGAGCTGTTTTTT. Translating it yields CASTLGGAGELFF.

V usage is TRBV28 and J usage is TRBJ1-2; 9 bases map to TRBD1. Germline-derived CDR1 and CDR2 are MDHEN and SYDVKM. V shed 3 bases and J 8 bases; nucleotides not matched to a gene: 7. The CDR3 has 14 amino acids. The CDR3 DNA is TGTGCCAGCAGTTTGGAAACAGGGGGCGGGGGCTACACCTTC. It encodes CASSLETGGGGYTF.

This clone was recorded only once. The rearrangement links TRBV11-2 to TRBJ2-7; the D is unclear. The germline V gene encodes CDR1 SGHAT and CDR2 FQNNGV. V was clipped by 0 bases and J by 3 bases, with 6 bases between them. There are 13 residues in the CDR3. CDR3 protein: CASSLDPSYEQYF. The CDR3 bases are TGTGCCAGCAGCTTAGATCCCAGCTACGAGCAGTACTTC.

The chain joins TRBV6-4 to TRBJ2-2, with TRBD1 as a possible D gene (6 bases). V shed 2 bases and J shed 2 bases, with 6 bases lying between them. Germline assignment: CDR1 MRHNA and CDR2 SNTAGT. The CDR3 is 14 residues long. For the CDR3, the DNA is TGTGCCAGCAGTGACGGGACAAACACCGGGGAGCTGTTTTTT. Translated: CASSDGTNTGELFF.

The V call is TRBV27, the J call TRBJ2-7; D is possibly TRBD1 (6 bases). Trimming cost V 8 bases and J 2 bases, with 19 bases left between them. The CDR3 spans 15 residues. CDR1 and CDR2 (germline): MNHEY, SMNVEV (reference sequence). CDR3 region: CASSAYGDTAYEQYF. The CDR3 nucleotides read TGTGCCAGCTCGGCCTACGGGGACACCGCCTACGAGCAGTACTTC.

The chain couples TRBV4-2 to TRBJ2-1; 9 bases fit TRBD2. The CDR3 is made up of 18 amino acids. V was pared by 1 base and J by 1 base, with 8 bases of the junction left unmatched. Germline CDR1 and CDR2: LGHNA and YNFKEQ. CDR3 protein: CASSQGTRLAVSYNEQFF. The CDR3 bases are TGTGCCAGCAGCCAAGGTACCCGACTAGCGGTTTCCTACAATGAGCAGTTCTTC.

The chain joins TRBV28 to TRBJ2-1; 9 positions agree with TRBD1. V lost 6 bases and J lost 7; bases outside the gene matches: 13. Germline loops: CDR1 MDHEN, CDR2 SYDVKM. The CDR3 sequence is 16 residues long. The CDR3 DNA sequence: TGTGCCAGCAGGCGAGAAACAGGGGGCGCGGGTAATGAGCAGTTCTTC. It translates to CASRRETGGAGNEQFF.

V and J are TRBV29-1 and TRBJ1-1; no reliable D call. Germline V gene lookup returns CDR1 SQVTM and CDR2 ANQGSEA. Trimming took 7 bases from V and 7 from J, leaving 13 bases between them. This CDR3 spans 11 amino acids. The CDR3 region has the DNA TGCAGCGCCGAGGATTCCGTTGAAGCTTTCTTT. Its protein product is CSAEDSVEAFF. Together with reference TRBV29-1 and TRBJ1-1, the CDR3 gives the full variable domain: SAVISQKPSRDICQRGTSLTIQCQVDSQVTMMFWYRQQPGQSLTLIATANQGSEATYESGFVIDKFPISRPNLTFSTLTVSNMSPEDSSIYLCSAEDSVEAFFGQGTRLTVV.